This T cell receptor beta chain was captured in a study of beta chain features in type 1 diabetes. Of the isolated RNA, all was reverse transcribed, and so the sequenced material was expressed TCRB transcripts. TCRdb's copy holds only in-frame clones and misses some; the assay was immunoSEQ multiplex PCR. The table lists some 130,000 clones, approximately 9% of them singletons. This clone came up a few times. Its target is unknown. Donors underwent one heparinised blood draw, around 100 mL on average. Study outcomes and limitations: Amplification by PCR could prefer shorter templates, with the same effect in patients and controls. Among patients with Type 1 diabetes, TCRB CDR3s were moderately but significantly shorter in every one of the four CD4+ subsets. The similarity of naive, central memory and Treg TCRB repertoires appeared greater among patients than among healthy donors.

The sample was central memory CD4+ T cells from blood. The TCR comes from a man aged 25 to 45 with type 1 diabetes.

The CDR3 is CASSDRAGGNTEAFF. CDR3 nucleotides: TGTGCCAGCAGCGACAGGGCTGGCGGGAACACTGAAGCTTTCTTT. The V call is TRBV9, the J call TRBJ1-1; TRBD1 is a possible D gene (6 bases). Trimming removed 3 bases from V and 1 base from J, with 13 bases in between. The CDR3 extends over 15 amino acids. Germline CDR1 is SGDLS and CDR2 is YYNGEE. Full variable domain (rest looked up from reference TRBV9 and TRBJ1-1): DSGVTQTPKHLITATGQRVTLRCSPRSGDLSVYWYQQSLDQGLQFLIQYYNGEERAKGNILERFSAQQFPDLHSELNLSSLELGDSALYFCASSDRAGGNTEAFFGQGTRLTVV.